The 23 T cell receptor beta chains below all came from one sample that was sequenced in a study of technical replicates of blood from a few donors. Sequencing used immunoSEQ multiplex PCR; TCRdb keeps in-frame clones, though not all of them. This sample has nearly 90,000 clones, with approximately 95% found just once. The sequencing input was T cells isolated from PBMCs. The source of these receptors is a human donor in good health.

The DNA of the CDR3 is TGTGCCAGTAGTATCGGGACTAGCGGGAAGTACGAGCAGTACTTC. Its translation is CASSIGTSGKYEQYF. The J gene is TRBJ2-7, the V gene TRBV19, with 13 bases identical to TRBD2. V lost 3 bases and J lost 4; bases outside the gene matches: 3. CDR1 LNHDA and CDR2 SQIVND come from the germline V gene (reference sequence). The CDR3 consists of 15 residues.

The DNA for the CDR3 is TGCGCCAGCAGCCATATACTAGCGGGAGAACGGTACTTC. Its protein is CASSHILAGERYF. The chain couples TRBV4-1 to TRBJ2-7; 11 nucleotides match TRBD2. Germline lookup yields CDR1 MGHRA and CDR2 YSYEKL. The length of the CDR3 is 13 residues. The trim removed 3 bases at V and 12 bases at J, leaving 7 bases unmatched.

CDR3 DNA sequence: TGTGCCAGCAGCTACAGCTACCAAGAGACCCAGTACTTC. Its protein product is CASSYSYQETQYF. The chain recombines TRBV7-2 with TRBJ2-5; D unresolved. In germline, CDR1 is SGHTA, CDR2 FQGNSA. This CDR3 spans 13 amino acids. With 4 bases removed from V and 0 bases from J, the gap between germline ends came to 6 bases. The full variable domain, completed using reference TRBV7-2 and TRBJ2-5, is GAGVSQSPSNKVTEKGKDVELRCDPISGHTALYWYRQSLGQGLEFLIYFQGNSAPDKSGLPSDRFSAERTGGSVSTLTIQRTQQEDSAVYLCASSYSYQETQYFGPGTRLLVL.

V and J are TRBV19 and TRBJ1-2; 7 bases match TRBD1. V was clipped by 2 bases and J by 6 bases; unmatched bases: 6. CDR1 is LNHDA, CDR2 SQIVND, per germline (reference sequence). This CDR3 comprises 14 residues. The CDR3 DNA is TGTGCCAGTAGTATACCGGGCAGGGGGGATGGCTACACCTTC. Its protein product is CASSIPGRGDGYTF.

The chain joins TRBV6-1 to TRBJ2-5; possible D gene TRBD2, 6 bases. CDR1 and CDR2 from the germline V gene are MNHNS and SASEGT. Deletions cut 1 base from V and 7 bases from J, with 19 bases between. This CDR3 is built from 16 residues. In DNA form, the CDR3 reads TGTGCCAGCAGTGAAGGGAGGAGCCCGGGGGATCGGACCCAGTACTTC. Protein sequence: CASSEGRSPGDRTQYF.

This chain links TRBV28 with TRBJ1-1; D perhaps matches TRBD1 (6 bases). Germline lookup yields CDR1 MDHEN and CDR2 SYDVKM. The CDR3 runs 15 residues. Trimming removed 4 bases at V and 1 base at J, with 13 bases between. The CDR3, as DNA: TGTGCCAGCAGTTGGGGGGGCCATTGGAACACTGAAGCTTTCTTT. It specifies CASSWGGHWNTEAFF.

J is TRBJ2-7 and V is TRBV6-5, with D unresolved. The CDR3 runs 12 residues. Trimming cost V 4 bases and J 3 bases, with 7 bases left between them. Germline CDR1 and CDR2: MNHEY and SVGAGI. In DNA, the CDR3 is TGTGCCAGCAGTTCTTCCTACTACGAGCAGTACTTC. As protein: CASSSSYYEQYF.

The chain combines TRBV7-2 with TRBJ2-5; D possibly corresponds to TRBD2 (5 bases). This CDR3 is built from 13 residues. Germline CDR1 SGHTA, CDR2 FQGNSA. V lost 3 bases and J lost 5, with 10 bases in between. The CDR3 DNA reads as TGTGCCAGCAGCTTGCCGGGGATGGAGACCCAGTACTTC. Protein: CASSLPGMETQYF.

The chain couples TRBV9 to TRBJ2-2; unclear D gene. V was pared by 1 base and J by 10 bases, with 5 bases between. The length of the CDR3 is 11 residues. The germline CDR1 and CDR2 sequences are SGDLS and YYNGEE. The CDR3 is CASSVSSELFF. The CDR3 DNA reads as TGTGCCAGCAGCGTAAGCTCGGAGCTGTTTTTT.

V is TRBV27 and J is TRBJ2-3, with TRBD1 matching over 11 bases. Germline-derived CDR1 and CDR2 are MNHEY and SMNVEV (reference sequence). After removal of 8 bases from V and 5 bases from J, the junction contained 9 bases not matched to a gene. CDR3 length: 15 residues. The CDR3 is CASSDRGQSLDTQYF. In DNA, the CDR3 is TGTGCCAGCTCGGACAGGGGGCAGTCCCTAGATACGCAGTATTTT.

The chain has TRBV30 and TRBJ1-2; D is perhaps TRBD1 (6 bases). Trimming cost V 1 base and J 8 bases, with 17 bases left between them. Germline V gene data show CDR1 as GTSNPN and CDR2 as SVGIG (reference sequence). The CDR3 is made up of 14 amino acids. For the CDR3, the DNA is TGTGCCTGGAGTGGCCAACAGGGTAAAAGGGGCTACACCTTC. It codes for CAWSGQQGKRGYTF.

The chain is built from TRBV12-5 and TRBJ1-3; 9 positions agree with TRBD1. J was trimmed by 2 bases and V by 7 bases; bases with no gene match: 6. This CDR3 region has 15 residues. Germline CDR1 reads LGHNT; CDR2 reads FRNRAP. The CDR3 protein is CASAKGQGTGNTIYF. The CDR3 DNA sequence: TGTGCTAGTGCCAAGGGACAGGGTACTGGAAACACCATATATTTT.

The chain uses TRBV21-1 and TRBJ2-7; TRBD1 was called by the table and not checked on the DNA. TRBV21-1 is listed as a pseudogene. The CDR3 totals 15 residues. The CDR3 DNA sequence: TGTGCCAGCAGCAGAACAGGGTCCGCGAGCTACGAGCAGTACTTC. This codes for CASSRTGSASYEQYF.

The CDR3 region is CASSPTWSSGNTIYF. CDR3 coding DNA: TGTGCCAGCAGCCCTACTTGGTCCTCTGGAAACACCATATATTTT. The rearrangement uses TRBV6-5 and TRBJ1-3, with unresolved D. CDR3 length equals 15 residues. Deletions cut 6 bases from V and 0 bases from J, with 12 bases between. Per germline, CDR1 MNHEY and CDR2 SVGAGI.

V gene TRBV7-3 combines with J gene TRBJ2-3; TRBD2 agrees at 9 bases. The CDR3 is 13 residues long. After removal of 5 bases from V and 6 bases from J, the junction contained 3 bases not matched to a gene. From germline, CDR1 is SGHTA and CDR2 FQGTGA. The CDR3 DNA follows: TGTGCCAGCAGCCCCGCGGGGGGGGATACGCAGTATTTT. It codes for CASSPAGGDTQYF.

The CDR3 nucleotides are TGTGCCTTGACAGACTACAATGAGCAGTTCTTC. Protein product: CALTDYNEQFF. This chain connects TRBV30 to TRBJ2-1; D might be TRBD1 (5 bases). Per germline, CDR1 GTSNPN and CDR2 SVGIG (reference sequence). V was shortened by 7 bases and J by 3 bases, with 7 bases between the two germline ends. The CDR3 is 11 residues long.

This chain links TRBV2 with TRBJ2-1, with a possible D match to TRBD1 (6 bases). The germline gives CDR1 SNHLY, CDR2 FYNNEI. The CDR3 loop spans 14 amino acids. V was trimmed by 7 bases and J by 9 bases, leaving 19 bases between them. DNA of the CDR3: TGTGCCAGCACTTCAGAGGGGGAGAGAGGTGAGCAGTTCTTC. This encodes CASTSEGERGEQFF.

The rearrangement uses TRBV27 and TRBJ2-1; no reliable D call. The V end lost 1 base, the J end lost 2 bases, and 12 bases lay between the germline ends. The CDR3 totals 16 residues. The V gene's germline CDR1 is MNHEY and CDR2 SMNVEV (reference sequence). The DNA of the CDR3 is TGTGCCAGCAGTTTATTCGCGGATAAAGCCTACAATGAGCAGTTCTTC. It encodes CASSLFADKAYNEQFF.

This chain connects TRBV6-1 to TRBJ2-3, with D maybe TRBD1 (6 bases). Germline V gene lookup returns CDR1 MNHNS and CDR2 SASEGT. The V end lost 0 bases, the J end lost 1 base, and 8 bases lay between the germline ends. The CDR3 covers 15 residues. In DNA, the CDR3 is TGTGCCAGCAGTGAAGCGGGACATGGCACAGATACGCAGTATTTT. Amino acid sequence: CASSEAGHGTDTQYF.

This chain connects TRBV2 to TRBJ2-1; the match to TRBD2 covers 13 bases. Germline V lookup: CDR1 SNHLY, CDR2 FYNNEI. With 0 bases clipped from V and 10 bases from J, the junction kept 15 bases outside the gene matches. This CDR3 region has 19 residues. The CDR3 nucleotides read TGTGCCAGCAGTGAAGCGGGGGGGTGGTTTGGACTAGCGGGAGTCGAGCAGTTCTTC. It codes for CASSEAGGWFGLAGVEQFF.

The gene calls are TRBV19 and TRBJ1-3; D not certain. Trimming left V 3 bases short and J 3 bases short, with 21 bases between. There are 18 residues in the CDR3. The germline V gene has CDR1 LNHDA and CDR2 SQIVND (reference sequence). CDR3 DNA: TGTGCCAGTAGTATCAGCCGCTCTGAGGGAAGGGATGGAAACACCATATATTTT. It yields the protein CASSISRSEGRDGNTIYF.

The chain has TRBV9 and TRBJ2-1; 10 nucleotides match TRBD2. CDR3 length: 15 residues. V was pared by 3 bases and J by 2 bases, with 2 bases of the junction left unmatched. Germline CDR1 is SGDLS and CDR2 is YYNGEE. CDR3 amino acids: CASSGSGRAYNEQFF. In nucleotides, the CDR3 is TGTGCCAGCAGCGGAAGCGGGAGGGCCTACAATGAGCAGTTCTTC.

The rearrangement joins TRBV28 to TRBJ1-2; possibly TRBD1 for D (6 bases). Germline CDR1 and CDR2: MDHEN and SYDVKM. This CDR3 contains 14 residues. V dropped 2 bases and J dropped 3 bases, with 10 bases sitting between them. CDR3 region: CASSLPGEHYGYTF. Written as DNA, the CDR3 is TGTGCCAGCAGTTTACCAGGGGAGCACTATGGCTACACCTTC.